The rows below give T cell receptor beta chains drawn from one sample of a study of blood T cell repertoires in COVID-19. Here immunoSEQ multiplex PCR was the method, and the copy in TCRdb shows in-frame clones only, minus some. The data show under 150,000 clones, 75% to 85% seen once. Sequences were obtained from peripheral blood. The receptor set was obtained from a man in his sixties with acute or convalescent COVID-19. CDR3s include the opening cysteine and the closing phenylalanine or tryptophan. A D gene is named only where the DNA matches it firmly. Part of the rows lack a size; the others show once, few, many or a class for expanded clones.

D	V	J	size	CDR3	DNA
TRBD2	TRBV7-3	TRBJ2-2	-	CASRREAVSGELFF	TGTGCCAGCAGGCGGGAGGCGGTTAGCGGGGAGCTGTTTTTT
-	TRBV5-5	TRBJ1-1	once	CASANWFQNTEAFF	TGTGCCAGCGCTAATTGGTTCCAGAACACTGAAGCTTTCTTT
-	TRBV3-1/TRBV3-2	TRBJ2-3	-	CASSAGLTTDTQYF	TGTGCCAGCAGCGCGGGACTCACCACAGATACGCAGTATTTT
TRBD2	TRBV19	TRBJ2-1	-	CASSLLAGLSYNEQFF	TGTGCCAGTAGTCTCCTAGCGGGCCTCTCCTACAATGAGCAGTTCTTC
-	TRBV7-2	TRBJ2-5	-	CASSLQSYQETQYF	TGTGCCAGCAGCCTCCAGTCGTACCAAGAGACCCAGTACTTC
TRBD1	TRBV6-5	TRBJ2-7	-	CASSYSGTGRGEQYF	TGTGCCAGCAGTTACTCAGGGACAGGGCGGGGAGAGCAGTACTTC
-	TRBV24-1	TRBJ2-3	-	CATSDWSAGTDTQYF	TGTGCCACCAGTGATTGGTCCGCGGGCACAGATACGCAGTATTTT
-	TRBV6-5	TRBJ1-5	-	CASSPFDWGNQPQHF	TGTGCCAGCAGTCCCTTTGACTGGGGCAATCAGCCCCAGCATTTT
TRBD1	TRBV24-1	TRBJ1-3	-	CAVPRTGGNTIYF	TGTGCCGTCCCCCGGACAGGGGGAAACACCATATATTTT
-	TRBV9	TRBJ1-1	once	CASSVEPRAGNTEAFF	TGTGCCAGCAGCGTTGAGCCCAGGGCAGGAAACACTGAAGCTTTCTTT
TRBD2	TRBV7-6	TRBJ2-7	-	CASSLGETSGRYEQYF	TGTGCCAGCAGCTTAGGAGAAACTAGCGGGAGGTACGAGCAGTACTTC
-	TRBV11-2	TRBJ1-4	-	CASSPTGTIGEKLFF	TGTGCCAGCAGCCCTACCGGGACAATCGGCGAAAAACTGTTTTTT
TRBD2	TRBV6-5	TRBJ2-7	-	CASSYSTSGDSYEQYF	TGTGCCAGCAGTTACTCAACTAGCGGGGATTCCTACGAGCAGTACTTC
TRBD2	TRBV7-9	TRBJ2-2	-	CASSPRGGSRTGELFF	TGTGCCAGCAGCCCTAGGGGCGGGAGTCGCACCGGGGAGCTGTTTTTT
-	TRBV10-1	TRBJ2-3	few	CASNEGVGIGTDTQYF	TGCGCCAGCAACGAAGGAGTCGGGATAGGCACAGATACGCAGTATTTT
-	TRBV18	TRBJ2-1	-	CASSPPGVGLYNEQFF	TGTGCCAGCTCACCACCAGGGGTGGGGCTCTACAATGAGCAGTTCTTC
TRBD2	TRBV27	TRBJ2-1	few	CASSPAGATYNEQFF	TGTGCCAGCAGTCCAGCGGGAGCTACCTACAATGAGCAGTTCTTC
-	TRBV28	TRBJ1-4	few	CASSHRGGSEKLFF	TGTGCCAGCAGTCACCGCGGGGGATCTGAAAAACTGTTTTTT
-	TRBV30	TRBJ2-7	-	CAWSRVGGEGLEQYF	TGTGCCTGGAGCCGAGTGGGGGGAGAGGGACTCGAGCAGTACTTC
-	TRBV5-1	TRBJ2-1	-	CASSLGGAYNEQFF	TGCGCCAGCAGCTTGGGCGGGGCCTACAATGAGCAGTTCTTC
-	TRBV7-9	TRBJ2-3	-	CASSFWATSTDTQYF	TGTGCCAGCAGCTTTTGGGCAACTAGCACAGATACGCAGTATTTT
TRBD2	TRBV13	TRBJ2-7	-	CASSSSGRGYEQYF	TGTGCCAGCAGCTCTAGCGGGAGGGGCTACGAGCAGTACTTC
TRBD2	TRBV3-1/TRBV3-2	TRBJ2-7	-	CASSQHLAGTSYEQYF	TGTGCCAGCAGCCAGCACCTAGCGGGAACCTCCTACGAGCAGTACTTC
-	TRBV7-3	TRBJ2-1	-	CASSSGTGNEQFF	TGTGCCAGCAGCTCCGGGACTGGCAATGAGCAGTTCTTC
-	TRBV5-1	TRBJ2-5	-	CASSSQPGAQETQYF	TGCGCCAGCAGCTCCCAGCCAGGGGCACAAGAGACCCAGTACTTC
TRBD2	TRBV5-5	TRBJ2-1	-	CASSRSGRINNEQFF	TGTGCCAGCAGCCGGAGCGGGAGGATCAACAATGAGCAGTTCTTC
TRBD1	TRBV19	TRBJ2-1	-	CASSQGADNEQFF	TGTGCCAGTAGTCAGGGGGCGGACAATGAGCAGTTCTTC
TRBD1	TRBV27	TRBJ1-6	few	CASRDRGIVGSPLHF	TGTGCCAGCAGGGACAGGGGTATAGTGGGTTCACCCCTCCACTTT
-	TRBV9	TRBJ2-7	few	CASSAKTGSYEQYF	TGTGCCAGCAGCGCCAAGACAGGTTCCTACGAGCAGTACTTC
TRBD2	TRBV5-1	TRBJ2-5	-	CASSPGMAGDQETQYF	TGCGCCAGCAGCCCCGGGATGGCGGGAGATCAAGAGACCCAGTACTTC
TRBD1	TRBV24-1	TRBJ2-3	-	CATSDSGQPTDTQYF	TGTGCCACCAGTGATTCGGGACAGCCCACAGATACGCAGTATTTT
-	TRBV20-1	TRBJ2-1	few	CSASRALNEQFF	TGCAGTGCTAGTCGAGCGCTTAATGAGCAGTTCTTC
TRBD1	TRBV2	TRBJ2-7	-	CASSLTGGAEQYF	TGTGCCAGCAGCCTTACAGGGGGCGCCGAGCAGTACTTC
-	TRBV27	TRBJ2-5	-	CASSLNSRQETQYF	TGTGCCAGCAGTTTAAATTCCAGACAAGAGACCCAGTACTTC
TRBD1	TRBV29-1	TRBJ2-1	-	CSVAVSGGEQFF	TGCAGCGTCGCTGTTTCAGGGGGTGAGCAGTTCTTC
-	TRBV3-1/TRBV3-2	TRBJ1-2	few	CASSQSMVLTGYTF	TGTGCCAGCAGCCAGAGTATGGTTCTTACTGGCTACACCTTC
-	TRBV5-6	TRBJ1-3	-	CASSAFGIPGNTIYF	TGTGCCAGCAGCGCTTTCGGGATCCCTGGGAACACCATATATTTT
TRBD1	TRBV2	TRBJ2-7	-	CASSGRRGQGYYEQYF	TGTGCCAGCAGTGGGCGCAGGGGACAGGGGTACTACGAGCAGTACTTC
TRBD2	TRBV9	TRBJ2-5	-	CASSVAAAGGPQETQYF	TGTGCCAGCAGCGTAGCGGCAGCGGGAGGGCCGCAAGAGACCCAGTACTTC
TRBD1	TRBV28	TRBJ1-2	-	CASILEGAHYGYTF	TGTGCCAGCATATTAGAGGGGGCTCACTATGGCTACACCTTC
-	TRBV12-3/TRBV12-4	TRBJ2-7	-	CASSFGYEQYF	TGTGCCAGCAGTTTCGGTTACGAGCAGTACTTC
-	TRBV7-9	TRBJ1-2	once	CASSPGRGLSYGYTF	TGTGCCAGCAGCCCTGGGAGGGGTTTATCCTATGGCTACACCTTC
TRBD1	TRBV27	TRBJ2-5	once	CASSLSRQGLKTQYF	TGTGCCAGCTCACTCTCGAGACAGGGGCTAAAGACCCAGTACTTC
-	TRBV6-1	TRBJ1-1	-	CASSEFRGQREMNTEAFF	TGTGCCAGCAGTGAATTTCGAGGACAAAGGGAAATGAACACTGAAGCTTTCTTT